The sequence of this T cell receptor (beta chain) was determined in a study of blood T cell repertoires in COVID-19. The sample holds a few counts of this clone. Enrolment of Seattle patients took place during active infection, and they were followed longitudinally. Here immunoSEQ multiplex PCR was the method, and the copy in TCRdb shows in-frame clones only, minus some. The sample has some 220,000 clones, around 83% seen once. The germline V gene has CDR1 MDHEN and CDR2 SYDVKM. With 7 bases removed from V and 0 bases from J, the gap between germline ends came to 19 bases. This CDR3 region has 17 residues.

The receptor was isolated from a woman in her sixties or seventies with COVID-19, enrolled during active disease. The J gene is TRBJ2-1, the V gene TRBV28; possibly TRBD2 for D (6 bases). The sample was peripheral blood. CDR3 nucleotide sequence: TGTGCCAGCACGGGTAGCGGCGACCCGAGCTCCTACAATGAGCAGTTCTTC. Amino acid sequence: CASTGSGDPSSYNEQFF.